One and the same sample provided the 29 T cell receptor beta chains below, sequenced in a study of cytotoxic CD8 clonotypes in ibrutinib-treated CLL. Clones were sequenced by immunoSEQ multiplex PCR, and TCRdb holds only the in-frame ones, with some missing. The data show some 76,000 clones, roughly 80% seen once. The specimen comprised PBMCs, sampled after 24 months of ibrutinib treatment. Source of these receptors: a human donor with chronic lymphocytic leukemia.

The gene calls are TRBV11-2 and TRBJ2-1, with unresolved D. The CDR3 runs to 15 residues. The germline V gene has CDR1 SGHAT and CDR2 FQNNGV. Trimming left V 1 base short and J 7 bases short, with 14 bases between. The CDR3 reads CASSLGFDAVNEQFF. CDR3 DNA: TGTGCCAGCAGCTTAGGTTTCGACGCGGTAAATGAGCAGTTCTTC.

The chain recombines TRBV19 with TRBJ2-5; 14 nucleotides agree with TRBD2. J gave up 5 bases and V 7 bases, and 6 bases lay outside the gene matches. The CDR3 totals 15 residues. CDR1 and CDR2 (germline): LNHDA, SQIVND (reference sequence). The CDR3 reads CASKGLAGAGETQYF. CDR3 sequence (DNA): TGTGCCAGTAAGGGACTAGCGGGAGCTGGGGAGACCCAGTACTTC. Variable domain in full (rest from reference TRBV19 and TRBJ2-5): DGGITQSPKYLFRKEGQNVTLSCEQNLNHDAMYWYRQDPGQGLRLIYYSQIVNDFQKGDIAEGYSVSREKKESFPLTVTSAQKNPTAFYLCASKGLAGAGETQYFGPGTRLLVL.

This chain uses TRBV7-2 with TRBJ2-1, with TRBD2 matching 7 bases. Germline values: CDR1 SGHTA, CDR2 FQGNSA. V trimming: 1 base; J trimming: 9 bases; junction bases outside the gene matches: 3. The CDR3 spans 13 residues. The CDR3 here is CASSLGTSGEQFF. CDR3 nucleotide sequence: TGTGCCAGCAGCTTAGGGACTAGTGGTGAGCAGTTCTTC. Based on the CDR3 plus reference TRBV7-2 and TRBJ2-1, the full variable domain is GAGVSQSPSNKVTEKGKDVELRCDPISGHTALYWYRQSLGQGLEFLIYFQGNSAPDKSGLPSDRFSAERTGGSVSTLTIQRTQQEDSAVYLCASSLGTSGEQFFGPGTRLTVL.

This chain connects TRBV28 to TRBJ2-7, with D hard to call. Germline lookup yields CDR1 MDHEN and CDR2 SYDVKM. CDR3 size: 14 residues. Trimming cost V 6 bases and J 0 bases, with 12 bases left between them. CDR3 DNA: TGTGCCAGCAGGGCACCGGGTAGCTCCTACGAGCAGTACTTC. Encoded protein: CASRAPGSSYEQYF. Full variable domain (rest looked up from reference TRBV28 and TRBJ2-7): DVKVTQSSRYLVKRTGEKVFLECVQDMDHENMFWYRQDPGLGLRLIYFSYDVKMKEKGDIPEGYSVSREKKERFSLILESASTNQTSMYLCASRAPGSSYEQYFGPGTRLTVT.

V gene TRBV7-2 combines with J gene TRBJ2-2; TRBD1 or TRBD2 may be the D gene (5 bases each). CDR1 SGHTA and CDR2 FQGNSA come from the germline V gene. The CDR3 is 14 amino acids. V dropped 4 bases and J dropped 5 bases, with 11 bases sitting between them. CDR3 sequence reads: CASSWDVRTGELFF. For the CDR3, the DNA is TGTGCCAGCAGCTGGGACGTTCGGACCGGGGAGCTGTTTTTT.

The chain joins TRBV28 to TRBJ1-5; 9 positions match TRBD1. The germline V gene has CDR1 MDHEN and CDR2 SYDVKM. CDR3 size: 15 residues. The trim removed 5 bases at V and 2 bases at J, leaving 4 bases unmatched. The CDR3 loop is CASSDRGGGNQPQHF. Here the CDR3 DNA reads TGTGCCAGCAGTGACAGGGGGGGAGGCAATCAGCCCCAGCATTTT.

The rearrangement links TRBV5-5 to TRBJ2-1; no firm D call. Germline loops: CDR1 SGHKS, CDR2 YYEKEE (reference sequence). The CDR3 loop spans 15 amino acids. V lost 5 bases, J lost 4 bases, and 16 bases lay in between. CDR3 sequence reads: CASRPEVRVYNEQFF. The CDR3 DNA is TGTGCCAGCAGACCAGAGGTTAGGGTTTACAATGAGCAGTTCTTC.

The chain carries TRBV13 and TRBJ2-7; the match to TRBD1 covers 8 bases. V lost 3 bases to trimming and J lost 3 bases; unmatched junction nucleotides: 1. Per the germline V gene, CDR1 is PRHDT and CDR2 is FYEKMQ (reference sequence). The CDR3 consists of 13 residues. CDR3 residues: CASSFGTGYEQYF. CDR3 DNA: TGTGCCAGCAGCTTCGGGACAGGCTACGAGCAGTACTTC.

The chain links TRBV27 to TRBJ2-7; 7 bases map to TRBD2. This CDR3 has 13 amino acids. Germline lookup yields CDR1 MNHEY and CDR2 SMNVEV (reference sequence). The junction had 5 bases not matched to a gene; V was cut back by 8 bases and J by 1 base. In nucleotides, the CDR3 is TGTGCCAGCCGGGAGGTCGGATCCTACGAGCAGTACTTC. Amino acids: CASREVGSYEQYF.

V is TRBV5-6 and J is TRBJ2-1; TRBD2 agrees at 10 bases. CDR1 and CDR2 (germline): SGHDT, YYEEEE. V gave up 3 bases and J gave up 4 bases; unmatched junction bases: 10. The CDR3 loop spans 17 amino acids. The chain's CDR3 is CASSYGSSGSSYNEQFF. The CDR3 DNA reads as TGTGCCAGCAGCTACGGATCTAGCGGGAGTTCTTACAATGAGCAGTTCTTC.

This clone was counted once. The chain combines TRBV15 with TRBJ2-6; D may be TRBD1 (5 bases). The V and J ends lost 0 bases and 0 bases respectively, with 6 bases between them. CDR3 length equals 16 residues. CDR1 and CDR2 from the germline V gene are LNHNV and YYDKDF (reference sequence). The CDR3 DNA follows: TGTGCCACCAGCAGAGAAAGGGGCTCTGGGGCCAACGTCCTGACTTTC. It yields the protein CATSRERGSGANVLTF. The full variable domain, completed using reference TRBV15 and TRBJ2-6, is DAMVIQNPRYQVTQFGKPVTLSCSQTLNHNVMYWYQQKSSQAPKLLFHYYDKDFNNEADTPDNFQSRRPNTSFCFLDIRSPGLGDTAMYLCATSRERGSGANVLTFGAGSRLTVL.

CDR3 nucleotide sequence: TGTGCCAGCAGCACCGGGGCCGGGGCTAGCGGGAGGGCCGGAGATACGCAGTATTTT. Translation: CASSTGAGASGRAGDTQYF. The chain links TRBV7-3 to TRBJ2-3; 12 bases line up with TRBD2. The CDR3 extends over 19 amino acids. Germline-derived CDR1 and CDR2 are SGHTA and FQGTGA. After removal of 5 bases from V and 5 bases from J, the junction contained 17 bases not matched to a gene.

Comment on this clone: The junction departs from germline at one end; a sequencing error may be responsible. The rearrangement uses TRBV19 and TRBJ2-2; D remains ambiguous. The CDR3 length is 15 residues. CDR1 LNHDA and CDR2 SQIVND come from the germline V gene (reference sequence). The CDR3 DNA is TGTGCCAGTAGTATAGAGATTGTGAGTACCGAGGAGCTGTTTTTT. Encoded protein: CASSIEIVSTEELFF.

The CDR3 DNA reads TGCGCCAGCAGCCCCGGACATAAGAACACTGAAGCTTTCTTT. It is translated as CASSPGHKNTEAFF. This chain joins TRBV5-1 and TRBJ1-1; D possibly corresponds to TRBD1 (5 bases). This CDR3 region has 14 residues. Germline V CDR1 and CDR2: SGHRS, YFSETQ. The ends were cut back, 4 bases at V and 1 base at J, with 11 bases in the middle.

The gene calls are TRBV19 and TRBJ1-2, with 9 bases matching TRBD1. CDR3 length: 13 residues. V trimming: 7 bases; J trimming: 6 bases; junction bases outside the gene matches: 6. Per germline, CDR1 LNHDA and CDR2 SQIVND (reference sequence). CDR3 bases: TGTGCCAGTACCGGGACAGGGTGGGATGGCTACACCTTC. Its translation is CASTGTGWDGYTF.

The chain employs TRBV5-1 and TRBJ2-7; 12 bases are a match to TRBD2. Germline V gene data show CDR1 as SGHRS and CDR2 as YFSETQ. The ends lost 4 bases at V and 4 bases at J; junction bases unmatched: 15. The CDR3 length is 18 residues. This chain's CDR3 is CASSTTTRLAGVGYEQYF. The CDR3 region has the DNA TGCGCCAGCAGCACTACTACCCGACTAGCGGGAGTAGGATACGAGCAGTACTTC.

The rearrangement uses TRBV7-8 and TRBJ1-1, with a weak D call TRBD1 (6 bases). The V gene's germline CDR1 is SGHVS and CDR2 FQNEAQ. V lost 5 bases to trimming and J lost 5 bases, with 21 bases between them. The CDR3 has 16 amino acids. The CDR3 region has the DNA TGTGCCAGCAGCCCACGAGAGGGGGTGGTTTGGACTGAAGCTTTCTTT. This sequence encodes CASSPREGVVWTEAFF.

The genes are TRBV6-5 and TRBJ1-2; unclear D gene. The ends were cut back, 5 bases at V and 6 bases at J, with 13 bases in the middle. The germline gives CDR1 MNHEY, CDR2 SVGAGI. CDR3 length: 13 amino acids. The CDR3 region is CASSNAGYHGYTF. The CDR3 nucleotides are TGTGCCAGCAGTAATGCGGGATACCATGGCTACACCTTC.

This CDR3 is CAWSSGREEQFF. The CDR3 bases are TGTGCCTGGAGTTCGGGGCGGGAGGAGCAGTTCTTC. This sequence joins TRBV30 and TRBJ2-1; 7 bases agree with TRBD2. Germline V gene lookup returns CDR1 GTSNPN and CDR2 SVGIG (reference sequence). Losses at the gene ends were 2 bases for V and 10 bases for J; bases not matched to a gene: 5. The CDR3 length is 12 residues.

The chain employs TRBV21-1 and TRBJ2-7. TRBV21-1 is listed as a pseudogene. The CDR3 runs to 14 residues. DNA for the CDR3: TGTGCCAGCAGCAAGAGACGGAACGCCTACGAGCAGTACTTC. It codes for CASSKRRNAYEQYF.

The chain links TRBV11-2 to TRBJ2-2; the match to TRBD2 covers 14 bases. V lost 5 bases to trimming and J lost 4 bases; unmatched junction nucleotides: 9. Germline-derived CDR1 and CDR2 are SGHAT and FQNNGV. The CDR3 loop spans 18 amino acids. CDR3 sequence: CASSPRLAGGPLTGELFF. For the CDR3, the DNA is TGTGCCAGCAGCCCCCGACTAGCGGGAGGGCCGCTCACCGGGGAGCTGTTTTTT.

CDR3 sequence (DNA): TGTGCCTGGAGTGCCCTAGGGGATCAGCCCCAGCATTTT. Protein product: CAWSALGDQPQHF. The chain is built from TRBV30 and TRBJ1-5; the D gene is possibly TRBD1 (5 bases). Trimming shortened V by 1 base and J by 5 bases, and 9 bases separated the two germline ends. Per the germline V gene, CDR1 is GTSNPN and CDR2 is SVGIG (reference sequence). The CDR3 has 13 residues.

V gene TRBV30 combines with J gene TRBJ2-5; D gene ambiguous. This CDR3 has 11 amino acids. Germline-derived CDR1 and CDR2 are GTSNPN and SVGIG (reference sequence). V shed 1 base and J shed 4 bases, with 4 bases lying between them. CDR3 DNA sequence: TGTGCCTGGAGTGCATTAGAGACCCAGTACTTC. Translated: CAWSALETQYF.

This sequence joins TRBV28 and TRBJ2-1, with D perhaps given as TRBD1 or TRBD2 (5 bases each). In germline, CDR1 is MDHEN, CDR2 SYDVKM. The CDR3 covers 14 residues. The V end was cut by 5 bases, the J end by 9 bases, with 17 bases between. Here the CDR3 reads CASSPRDPVAEQFF. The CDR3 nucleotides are TGTGCCAGCAGTCCTCGGGACCCGGTAGCTGAGCAGTTCTTC.

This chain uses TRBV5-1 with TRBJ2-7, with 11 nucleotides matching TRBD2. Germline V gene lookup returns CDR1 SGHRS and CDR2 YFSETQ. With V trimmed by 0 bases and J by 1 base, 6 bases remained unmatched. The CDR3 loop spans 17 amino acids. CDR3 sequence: CASSLGSGRAQSYEQYF. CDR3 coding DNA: TGCGCCAGCAGCTTGGGTAGCGGGAGGGCCCAGTCCTACGAGCAGTACTTC.

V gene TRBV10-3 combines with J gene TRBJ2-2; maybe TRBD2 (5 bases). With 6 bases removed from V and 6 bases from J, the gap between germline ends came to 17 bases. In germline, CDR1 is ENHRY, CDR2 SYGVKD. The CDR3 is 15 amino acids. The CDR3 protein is CAIRPSGFGAGELFF. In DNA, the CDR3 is TGTGCCATCAGACCCAGCGGATTCGGGGCCGGGGAGCTGTTTTTT.

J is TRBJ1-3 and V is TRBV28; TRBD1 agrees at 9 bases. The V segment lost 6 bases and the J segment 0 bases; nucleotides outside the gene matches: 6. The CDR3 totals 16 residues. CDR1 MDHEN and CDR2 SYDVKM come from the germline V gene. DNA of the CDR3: TGTGCCAGCAGCATCCTGGGACAGGGCTCTGGAAACACCATATATTTT. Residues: CASSILGQGSGNTIYF.

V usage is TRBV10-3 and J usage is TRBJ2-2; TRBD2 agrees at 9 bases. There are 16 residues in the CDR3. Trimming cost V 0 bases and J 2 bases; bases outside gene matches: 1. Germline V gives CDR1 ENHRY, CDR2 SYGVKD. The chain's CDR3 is CAISESSGSNTGELFF. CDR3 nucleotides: TGTGCCATCAGTGAGTCTAGCGGGAGTAACACCGGGGAGCTGTTTTTT.

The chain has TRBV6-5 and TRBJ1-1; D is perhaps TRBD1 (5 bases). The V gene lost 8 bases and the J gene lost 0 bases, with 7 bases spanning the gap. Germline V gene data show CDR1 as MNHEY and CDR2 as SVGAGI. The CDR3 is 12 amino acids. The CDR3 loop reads CASGGVNTEAFF. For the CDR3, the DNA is TGTGCCAGCGGGGGGGTGAACACTGAAGCTTTCTTT.